The entry below describes one T cell receptor (beta chain). The assay was immunoSEQ multiplex PCR, and TCRdb's table has in-frame clones only and misses some. The sample consists of about 80,000 clones, 90% to 95% of them appearing once. This entry belongs to a study of technical replicates of blood from several donors. CDR3 length: 13 residues. V was pared by 5 bases and J by 10 bases, with 17 bases between. Per germline, CDR1 SGHAT and CDR2 FQNNGV. The sequenced material came from T cells isolated from PBMCs. This chain joins TRBV11-2 and TRBJ1-1; no clear D. The sequence was collected from a human donor in good health. The CDR3 DNA sequence: TGTGCCAGCAGCCCCGACGGACTAACGAGAGCTTTCTTT. It is translated as CASSPDGLTRAFF.